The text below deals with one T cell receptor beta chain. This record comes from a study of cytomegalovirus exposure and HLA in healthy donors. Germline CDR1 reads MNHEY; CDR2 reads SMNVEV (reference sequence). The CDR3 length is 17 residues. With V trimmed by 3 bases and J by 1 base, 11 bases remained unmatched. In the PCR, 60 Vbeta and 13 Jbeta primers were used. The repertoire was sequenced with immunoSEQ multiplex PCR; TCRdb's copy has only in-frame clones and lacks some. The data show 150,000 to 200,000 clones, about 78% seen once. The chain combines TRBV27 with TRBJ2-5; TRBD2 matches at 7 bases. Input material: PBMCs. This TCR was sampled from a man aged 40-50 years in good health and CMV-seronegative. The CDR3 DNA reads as TGTGCCAGCAGTTTGTCCCCGGTAGGGAGGGGCCAAGAGACCCAGTACTTC. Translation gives CASSLSPVGRGQETQYF.